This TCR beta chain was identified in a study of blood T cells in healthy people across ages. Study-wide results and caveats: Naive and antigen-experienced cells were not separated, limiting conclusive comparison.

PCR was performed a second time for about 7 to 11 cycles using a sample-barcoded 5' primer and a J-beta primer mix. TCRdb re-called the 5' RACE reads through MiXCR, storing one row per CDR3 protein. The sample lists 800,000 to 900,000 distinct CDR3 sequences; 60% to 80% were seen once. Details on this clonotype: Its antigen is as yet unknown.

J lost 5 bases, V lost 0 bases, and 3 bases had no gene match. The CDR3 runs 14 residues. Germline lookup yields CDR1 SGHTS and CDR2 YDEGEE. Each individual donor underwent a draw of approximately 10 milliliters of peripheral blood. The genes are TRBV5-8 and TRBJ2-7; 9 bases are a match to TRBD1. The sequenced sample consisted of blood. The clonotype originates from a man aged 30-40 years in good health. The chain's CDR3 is CASSLDRGPNEQYF. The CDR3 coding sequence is TGTGCCAGCAGCTTGGACAGGGGGCCGAACGAGCAGTACTTC. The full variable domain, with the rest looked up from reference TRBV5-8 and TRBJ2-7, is EAGVTQSPTHLIKTRGQQATLRCSPISGHTSVYWYQQALGLGLQFLLWYDEGEERNRGNFPPRFSGRQFPNYSSELNVNALELEDSALYLCASSLDRGPNEQYFGPGTRLTVT.